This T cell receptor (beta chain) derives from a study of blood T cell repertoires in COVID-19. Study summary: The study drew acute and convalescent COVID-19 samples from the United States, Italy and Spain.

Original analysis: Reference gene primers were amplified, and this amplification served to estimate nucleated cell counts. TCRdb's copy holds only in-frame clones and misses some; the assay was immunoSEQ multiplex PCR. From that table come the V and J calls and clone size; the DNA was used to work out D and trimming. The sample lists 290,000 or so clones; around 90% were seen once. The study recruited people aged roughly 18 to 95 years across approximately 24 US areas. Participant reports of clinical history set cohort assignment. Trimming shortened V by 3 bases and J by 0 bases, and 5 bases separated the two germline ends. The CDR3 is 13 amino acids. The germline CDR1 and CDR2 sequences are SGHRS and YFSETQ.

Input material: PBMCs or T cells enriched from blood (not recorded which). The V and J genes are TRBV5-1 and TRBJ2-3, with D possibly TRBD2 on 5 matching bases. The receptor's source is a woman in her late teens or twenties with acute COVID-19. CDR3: CASSWTSTDTQYF. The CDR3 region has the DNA TGCGCCAGCAGCTGGACTAGCACAGATACGCAGTATTTT.